This TCR beta chain was documented in a study of vaccination effects on CD4 cells after COVID-19. Study results and limitations: Clones that were induced by infection or by vaccine showed marked contraction late after vaccination.

With respect to this clone: Its antigen is currently unknown.

Before sequencing, viral peptide pools were used by the ViraFEST assay to expand antigen-specific CD4+ T cells. Cells that had been cultured for roughly ten days were the source of isolated CD4+ T cells. Each participant was administered two doses of either the BNT162b2 or the mRNA-1273 vaccine. Each vaccine recipient was nucleocapsid antibody negative and had no prior SARS-CoV-2 infection. Peptides at about 10 ug/ml and IL-2 at 9.5 to 10 IU/ml were added to some 2 million PBMC per well. Cultures received IL-2 medium that replaced half the medium on days 3 and 7. Between the trimmed V and J ends, which lost 1 base and 9 bases, there was a span of 7 bases. The CDR3 extends over 12 amino acids. Germline loops: CDR1 LGHDT, CDR2 YNNKEL (reference sequence). Libraries were prepared by immunoSEQ multiplex PCR; TCRdb keeps only in-frame clonotypes and omits some of them. The top ten clones hold roughly 25% of a sample with more than 12,000 clones, 65% to 75% of them seen once.

The V and J genes are TRBV3-1 (or the pseudogene TRBV3-2) and TRBJ1-5; perhaps TRBD1 as D (6 bases). The TCR sequence derives from a human donor who received a COVID-19 vaccine. The source was CD4+ T cells from PBMCs cultured with HCoV-NL63 spike peptides, collected after COVID-19 vaccination. CDR3 in amino acids: CASSQVGGPQHF. The CDR3, as DNA: TGTGCCAGCAGCCAAGTAGGGGGGCCCCAGCATTTT.